The 10 T cell receptor beta chains presented below share a single source sample, sequenced in a study of T cell clonotyping in hematopoietic cell transplantation. The assay was immunoSEQ multiplex PCR, and TCRdb's table has in-frame clones only and misses some. This sample yields roughly 3,500 clones, of which around 79% are seen a single time; roughly 28% belongs to the top ten. The sample consisted of peripheral blood mononuclear cells, taken at the time of graft-versus-host disease after allogeneic stem cell transplant. All receptors come from a female patient between 50 and 59 years old who had an allogeneic stem cell transplant from an unrelated donor, so the T cells may come from the graft donor. Some clones in this sample may be carry-over from other donors' samples.

The chain joins TRBV7-3 to TRBJ2-1, with a tentative D call TRBD2 (6 bases). This CDR3 spans 15 amino acids. Germline CDR1 reads SGHTA; CDR2 reads FQGTGA. Trimming removed 5 bases at V and 0 bases at J, with 11 bases between. Here the CDR3 reads CASSTSPSSYNEQFF. CDR3 DNA: TGTGCCAGCAGCACTAGCCCGAGCTCCTACAATGAGCAGTTCTTC.

The V gene is TRBV7-9, the J gene TRBJ1-1; D is unresolved. Trimming left V 1 base short and J 1 base short, with 13 bases between. The CDR3 spans 16 residues. CDR1 is SEHNR, CDR2 FQNEAQ, per germline (reference sequence). The CDR3 DNA follows: TGTGCCAGCAGCTTAGAGGCTGCCGGGCAGAACACTGAAGCTTTCTTT. Encoded protein: CASSLEAAGQNTEAFF.

A single count supports this clone. V usage is TRBV27 and J usage is TRBJ1-3; D gene uncertain. Deletions cut 2 bases from V and 2 bases from J, with 4 bases between. Germline V CDR1 and CDR2: MNHEY, SMNVEV (reference sequence). The CDR3 contains 13 residues. The CDR3 DNA follows: TGTGCCAGCAGTTTAGCGGCTGGAAACACCATATATTTT. As protein: CASSLAAGNTIYF.

This clone came up once. This sequence joins TRBV7-9 and TRBJ1-4; no reliable D call. Germline V lookup: CDR1 SEHNR, CDR2 FQNEAQ (reference sequence). The CDR3 is 17 residues long. The V end lost 3 bases, the J end lost 0 bases, and 14 bases lay between the germline ends. CDR3 sequence (DNA): TGTGCCAGCAGCTTGGGGTGGCAAGAGCCAACTAATGAAAAACTGTTTTTT. Translation: CASSLGWQEPTNEKLFF.

The chain is built from TRBV5-1 and TRBJ2-5; D gene unclear. Germline V gene sequence: CDR1 SGHRS, CDR2 YFSETQ. The CDR3 extends over 12 amino acids. Between the trimmed V and J ends, which lost 3 bases and 5 bases, there was a span of 8 bases. The CDR3 sequence is CASSYTGETQYF. The CDR3 nucleotides are TGCGCCAGCAGCTATACGGGCGAGACCCAGTACTTC. The full variable domain, completed using reference TRBV5-1 and TRBJ2-5, is KAGVTQTPRYLIKTRGQQVTLSCSPISGHRSVSWYQQTPGQGLQFLFEYFSETQRNKGNFPGRFSGRQFSNSRSEMNVSTLELGDSALYLCASSYTGETQYFGPGTRLLVL.

CDR3 in amino acids: CASSLRTSGTYEQYF. Here the CDR3 DNA reads TGTGCCAGCAGCTTACGGACTAGCGGAACCTACGAGCAGTACTTC. The chain combines TRBV7-2 with TRBJ2-7; TRBD2 aligns across 10 bases. This CDR3 is built from 15 residues. J lost 2 bases, V lost 2 bases, and 3 bases had no gene match. Germline loops: CDR1 SGHTA, CDR2 FQGNSA.

This clone was counted only a few times. The genes are TRBV6-6 and TRBJ1-2, with D perhaps matching TRBD1 (6 bases). Per the germline V gene, CDR1 is MNHNY and CDR2 is SVGAGI (reference sequence). V lost 10 bases and J 8 bases, leaving 14 bases between the germline ends. This CDR3 comprises 11 residues. In DNA form, the CDR3 reads TGTGCCACCGTAGGGGGGGAGGGCTACACCTTC. It translates to CATVGGEGYTF.

The V gene is TRBV7-3, the J gene TRBJ2-1; D unresolved. CDR1 is SGHTA and CDR2 is FQGTGA in the germline V gene. CDR3 length equals 16 residues. Between the trimmed V and J ends, which lost 2 bases and 3 bases, there was a span of 14 bases. The CDR3 here is CASSLSGSSRYNEQFF. The CDR3 nucleotides read TGTGCCAGCAGCTTATCGGGCAGCAGCCGCTACAATGAGCAGTTCTTC.

This clone has a single count. The gene calls are TRBV6-6 and TRBJ2-7; 9 bases line up with TRBD1. CDR1 is MNHNY, CDR2 SVGAGI, per germline (reference sequence). The V gene end was trimmed by 9 bases and the J gene end by 6 bases; junction bases not matched to a gene: 9. CDR3 length: 13 amino acids. The CDR3 DNA sequence: TGTGCCAGTACCGGGACAGGGAGATCCGAGCAGTACTTC. As protein: CASTGTGRSEQYF.

V gene TRBV7-8 combines with J gene TRBJ1-4; 8 nucleotides align to TRBD1. The germline V gene encodes CDR1 SGHVS and CDR2 FQNEAQ. J lost 7 bases, V lost 0 bases, and 4 bases had no gene match. The CDR3 consists of 15 residues. The DNA of the CDR3 is TGTGCCAGCAGCTTAGCCCCGGACAGGGCTGAAAAACTGTTTTTT. Encoded protein: CASSLAPDRAEKLFF.